This T cell receptor (beta chain) was identified during a study of T-cell reconstitution after alpha-beta-depleted transplantation in children. With 5 bases clipped from V and 4 bases from J, the junction kept 0 bases outside the gene matches. The CDR3 sequence is 14 residues long. Unique molecular identifiers tagged the TCRbeta library. From the PCR reads, TCRdb called clonotypes with MiXCR, one entry per CDR3 protein. The sample includes under 450,000 distinct CDR3 sequences, approximately 12% seen only once; the top ten take 3.5% to 4.5%. This clonotype showed up just a few times. This chain links TRBV12-3 or TRBV12-4 with TRBJ2-1, with 12 nucleotides matching TRBD2. Sample: PBMCs, taken from the stem cell graft. The sequence came from a human donor who donated a stem cell graft to a child with Fanconi anemia. Here the CDR3 DNA reads TGTGCCAGCAGTACTAGCGGGGGGTACAATGAGCAGTTCTTC. Its protein is CASSTSGGYNEQFF.